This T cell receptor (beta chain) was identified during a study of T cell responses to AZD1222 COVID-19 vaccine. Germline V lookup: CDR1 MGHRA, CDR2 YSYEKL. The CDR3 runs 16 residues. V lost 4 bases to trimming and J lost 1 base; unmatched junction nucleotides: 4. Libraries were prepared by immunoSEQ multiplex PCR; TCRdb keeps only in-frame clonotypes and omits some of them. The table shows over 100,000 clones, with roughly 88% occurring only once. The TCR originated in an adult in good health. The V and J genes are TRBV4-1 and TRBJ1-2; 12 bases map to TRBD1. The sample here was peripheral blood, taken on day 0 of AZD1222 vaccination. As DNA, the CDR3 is TGCGCCAGCAGCCCGGGACAGGGGGCCCATAACTATGGCTACACCTTC. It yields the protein CASSPGQGAHNYGYTF.